The present entry profiles one T cell receptor beta chain with its context. Authors' data handling: How many nucleated cells were present was estimated from reference gene primer amplification. The assay was immunoSEQ multiplex PCR, and TCRdb's table has in-frame clones only and misses some. That table is the source of V, J and clone size, and D and trimming were worked out from the DNA. The data contain 200,000 or so clones, more than 75% of them singletons. The sample originates from a study of blood T cell repertoires in COVID-19. Turning to the study itself: The United States, Italy and Spain were the sources of the acute and convalescent COVID-19 samples. The cDNA or gDNA used as material had been derived from T cells, B-cell-depleted T cells, or PBMCs.

CDR1 and CDR2 from the germline V gene are SGHTS and YDEGEE. The CDR3 has 14 residues. V lost 4 bases to trimming and J lost 2 bases, with 10 bases between them. The origin of this receptor is a man aged 45-65 years with acute or convalescent COVID-19. Sequenced material: peripheral blood. The V and J genes are TRBV5-8 and TRBJ1-3; a weak D match, TRBD1 (6 bases). The CDR3 nucleotides are TGTGCCAGCAGCCAGGGACAACCTGGAAACACCATATATTTT. Translated: CASSQGQPGNTIYF.